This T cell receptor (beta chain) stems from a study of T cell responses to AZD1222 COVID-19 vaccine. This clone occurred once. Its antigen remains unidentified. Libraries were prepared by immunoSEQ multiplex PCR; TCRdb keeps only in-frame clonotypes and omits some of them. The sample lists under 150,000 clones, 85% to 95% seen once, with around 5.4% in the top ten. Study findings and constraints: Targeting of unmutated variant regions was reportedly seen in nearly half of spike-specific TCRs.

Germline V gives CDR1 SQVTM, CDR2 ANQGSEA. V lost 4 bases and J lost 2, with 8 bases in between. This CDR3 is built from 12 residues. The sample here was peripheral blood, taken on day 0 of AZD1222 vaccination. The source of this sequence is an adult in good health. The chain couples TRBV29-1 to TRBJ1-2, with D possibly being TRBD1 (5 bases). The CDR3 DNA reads TGCAGCGTTGTAGCAGGGAACTATGGCTACACCTTC. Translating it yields CSVVAGNYGYTF. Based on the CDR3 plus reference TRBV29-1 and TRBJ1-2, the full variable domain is SAVISQKPSRDICQRGTSLTIQCQVDSQVTMMFWYRQQPGQSLTLIATANQGSEATYESGFVIDKFPISRPNLTFSTLTVSNMSPEDSSIYLCSVVAGNYGYTFGSGTRLTVV.